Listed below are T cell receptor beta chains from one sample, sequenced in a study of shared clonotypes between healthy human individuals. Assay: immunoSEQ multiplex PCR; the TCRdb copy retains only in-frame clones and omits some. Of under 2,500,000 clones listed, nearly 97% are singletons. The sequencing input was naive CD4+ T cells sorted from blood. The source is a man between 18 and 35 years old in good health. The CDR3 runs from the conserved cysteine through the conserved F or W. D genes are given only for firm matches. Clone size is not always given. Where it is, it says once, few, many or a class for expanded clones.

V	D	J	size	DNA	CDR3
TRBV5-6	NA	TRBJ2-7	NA	TGTGCCAGCAGCTTGGATTTAGGCGGGTACGAGCAGTACTTC	CASSLDLGGYEQYF
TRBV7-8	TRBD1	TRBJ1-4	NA	TGTGCCAGCAGCCCAGAGCGGACAGGGGGTTCTGAACTGTTTTTT	CASSPERTGGSELFF
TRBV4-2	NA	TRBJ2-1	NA	TGTGCCAGCAGCCAAGATAAGCGGGCCGGCTCCTACAATGAGCAGTTCTTC	CASSQDKRAGSYNEQFF
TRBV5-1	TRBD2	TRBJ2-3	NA	TGCGCCAGCAGCTTGGCCCGGACTAGCGGGGTTTCGCGGGTCACAGATACGCAGTATTTT	CASSLARTSGVSRVTDTQYF
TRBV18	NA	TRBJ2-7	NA	TGTGCCAGCTCAGTGACGGGGAGCTCCTACGAGCAGTACTTC	CASSVTGSSYEQYF
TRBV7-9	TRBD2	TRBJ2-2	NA	TGTGCCAGCAGCTTAGGACTAGCGTTTGGGGAGCTGTTTTTT	CASSLGLAFGELFF
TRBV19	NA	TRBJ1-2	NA	TGTGCCAGTAGCCGACAGGTTGGCTATGGCTACACCTTC	CASSRQVGYGYTF
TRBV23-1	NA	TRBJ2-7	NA	TGCGCCAGCAGTCAATCGGCAGACTCCTACGAGCAGTACTTC	CASSQSADSYEQYF
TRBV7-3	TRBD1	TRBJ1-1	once	TGTGCCAGCAGCTTACAGGGGGGCAATACTGAAGCTTTCTTT	CASSLQGGNTEAFF
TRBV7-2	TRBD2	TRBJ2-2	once	TGTGCCAGCAGCTTTAAGACTAGCCGGGCCGGGGAGCTGTTTTTT	CASSFKTSRAGELFF
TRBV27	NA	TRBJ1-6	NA	TGTGCCAGCAGGATAGGGACAACTTCACCCCTCCACTTT	CASRIGTTSPLHF
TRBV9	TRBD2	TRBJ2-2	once	TGTGCCAGCAGCGTGGGCGGGAGGGGATTCAGCGGGGAGCTGTTTTTT	CASSVGGRGFSGELFF
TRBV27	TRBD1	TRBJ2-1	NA	TGTGCCAGCAAGTCGAACCGGGACAGGGGGTCCTACAATGAGCAGTTCTTC	CASKSNRDRGSYNEQFF
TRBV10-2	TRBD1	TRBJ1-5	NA	TGCGCCAGCAGTGCGTGGTCGACAGGGGGCTTCAATCAGCCCCAGCATTTT	CASSAWSTGGFNQPQHF
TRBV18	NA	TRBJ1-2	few	TGTGCCAGCTCACCACAGGAGACTAACTATGGCTACACCTTC	CASSPQETNYGYTF
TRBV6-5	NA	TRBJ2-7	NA	TGTGCCAGCAGTTATTCCGGGCACTACGAGCAGTACTTC	CASSYSGHYEQYF